These 11 T cell receptor beta chains were sequenced from one sample in a study of blood T cells in healthy people across ages. Sample-barcoded 5' priming and a J-beta primer mix drove a second PCR of roughly 6 to 12 cycles. One entry per CDR3 protein results from TCRdb running MiXCR on the 5' RACE reads. The data show approximately 800,000 distinct CDR3 sequences, about 55% seen once. The sample consisted of blood. These receptors were taken from an elderly man in good health.

This clonotype has a handful of counts. This rearrangement joins TRBV9 to TRBJ2-3, with a weak D call TRBD2 (6 bases). The CDR3 length is 16 residues. Germline V CDR1 and CDR2: SGDLS, YYNGEE. The ends were cut back, 3 bases at V and 0 bases at J, with 14 bases in the middle. For the CDR3, the DNA is TGTGCCAGCAGCGGGGATAGCGGATCTAGCACAGATACGCAGTATTTT. Translated: CASSGDSGSSTDTQYF.

This chain joins TRBV20-1 and TRBJ2-5, with 7 nucleotides matching TRBD1. Per germline, CDR1 DFQATT and CDR2 SNEGSKA (reference sequence). Unmatched junction bases numbered 4, after V lost 2 bases and J lost 4 bases. The CDR3 runs to 13 residues. The CDR3 nucleotides are TGCAGTGCTAGACAGACAGGGCCAGAGACCCAGTACTTC. Translation gives CSARQTGPETQYF.

The chain couples TRBV10-3 to TRBJ1-3; unclear D gene. The CDR3 loop spans 15 amino acids. Trimming removed 6 bases from V and 3 bases from J, with 15 bases in between. Germline CDR1 is ENHRY and CDR2 is SYGVKD. The CDR3 region has the DNA TGTGCCATCAGGACCTTAGTGGGTAATGGAAACACCATATATTTT. Protein sequence: CAIRTLVGNGNTIYF.

This clonotype came up a few times. CDR3 DNA: TGCAGTGCTAGGGGGCTAGCGGGAGCGAGGGAGCAGTACTTC. It codes for CSARGLAGAREQYF. V and J are TRBV20-1 and TRBJ2-4; 10 bases agree with TRBD2. The germline gives CDR1 DFQATT, CDR2 SNEGSKA (reference sequence). V lost 3 bases, J lost 13 bases, and 12 bases stayed unmatched. The length of the CDR3 is 14 residues.

The gene calls are TRBV7-9 and TRBJ2-7; 7 nucleotides match TRBD1. The V and J ends lost 5 bases and 0 bases, in that order; junction bases with no gene match: 10. Germline V lookup: CDR1 SEHNR, CDR2 FQNEAQ (reference sequence). The CDR3 loop spans 16 amino acids. CDR3: CASSQTRTGRSYEQYF. CDR3 sequence (DNA): TGTGCCAGCAGCCAAACAAGGACAGGCCGCTCCTACGAGCAGTACTTC.

The J gene is TRBJ1-2, the V gene TRBV2, with TRBD1 identical over 8 bases. The CDR3 is 16 residues long. The V gene end was trimmed by 3 bases and the J gene end by 1 base; junction bases not matched to a gene: 7. The V gene's germline CDR1 is SNHLY and CDR2 FYNNEI. This chain's CDR3 is CASSEGRGRGNYGYTF. As DNA, the CDR3 is TGTGCCAGCAGTGAGGGCAGGGGGCGCGGTAACTATGGCTACACCTTC.

The CDR3 sequence: CASSARLGTGEQYF. The CDR3 DNA follows: TGTGCCAGCAGCGCCAGACTAGGAACGGGAGAGCAGTACTTC. J is TRBJ2-7 and V is TRBV9; tentative D call: TRBD2 (6 bases). Germline values: CDR1 SGDLS, CDR2 YYNGEE. The V end lost 3 bases, the J end lost 7 bases, and 17 bases lay between the germline ends. The CDR3 consists of 14 residues.

The V and J genes are TRBV27 and TRBJ2-4, with D perhaps TRBD1 (6 bases). The J call is doubtful: the DNA matches TRBJ2-7 better. The CDR3 has 14 amino acids. CDR1 is MNHEY and CDR2 is SMNVEV in the germline V gene (reference sequence). CDR3 residues: CASSTYRVPYEQYF. The CDR3 nucleotides are TGTGCCAGCAGTACGTACAGGGTCCCCTACGAGCAGTACTTC.

The chain couples TRBV11-2 to TRBJ2-1, with 9 positions matching TRBD2. Near its end, the DNA agrees better with TRBJ2-7, so the J call may be wrong. The CDR3 covers 17 residues. CDR1 is SGHAT, CDR2 FQNNGV, per germline. The CDR3 protein is CASSLASSGKLAGEQYF. The CDR3 coding sequence is TGTGCCAGCAGCTTAGCGTCTAGCGGGAAACTCGCGGGCGAGCAGTACTTC.

The chain is built from TRBV20-1 and TRBJ2-1, with TRBD1 matching over 7 bases. Germline V lookup: CDR1 DFQATT, CDR2 SNEGSKA (reference sequence). With V trimmed by 3 bases and J by 5 bases, 7 bases remained unmatched. The CDR3 has 14 residues. This chain's CDR3 is CSASRTGPHNEQFF. CDR3 bases: TGCAGTGCTAGTCGGACAGGCCCACACAATGAGCAGTTCTTC.

Here the CDR3 reads CASSLLAGAGTQYF. The CDR3 DNA reads TGTGCCAGCAGTTTACTAGCGGGAGCTGGGACCCAGTACTTC. V usage is TRBV12-3 or TRBV12-4 and J usage is TRBJ2-5, with 10 positions matching TRBD2. This CDR3 has 14 residues. The junction had 4 bases not matched to a gene; V was cut back by 2 bases and J by 7 bases.